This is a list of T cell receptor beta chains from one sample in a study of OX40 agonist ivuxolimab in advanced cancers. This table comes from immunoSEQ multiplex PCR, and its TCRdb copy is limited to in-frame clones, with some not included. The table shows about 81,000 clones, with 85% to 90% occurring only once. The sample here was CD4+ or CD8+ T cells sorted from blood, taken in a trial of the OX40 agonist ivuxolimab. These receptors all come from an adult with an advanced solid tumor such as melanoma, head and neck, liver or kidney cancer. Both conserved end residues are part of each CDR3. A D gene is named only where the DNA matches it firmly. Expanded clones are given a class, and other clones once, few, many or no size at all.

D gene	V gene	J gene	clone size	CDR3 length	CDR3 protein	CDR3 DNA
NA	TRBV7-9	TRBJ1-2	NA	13	CASSLLAGRGYTF	TGTGCCAGCAGCTTACTGGCGGGGAGGGGCTACACCTTC
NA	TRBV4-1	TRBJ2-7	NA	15	CASSSRDLETPEQYF	TGCGCCAGCAGCTCCCGGGACCTGGAAACTCCCGAGCAGTACTTC
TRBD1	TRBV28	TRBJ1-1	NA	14	CASSRTGGETEAFF	TGTGCCAGCAGCCGCACAGGGGGCGAGACTGAAGCTTTCTTT
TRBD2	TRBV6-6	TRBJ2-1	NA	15	CASSDLSGGDNEQFF	TGTGCCAGCAGTGACTTAAGTGGGGGGGACAATGAGCAGTTCTTC
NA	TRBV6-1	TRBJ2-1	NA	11	CASSRANEQFF	TGTGCCAGCAGCCGGGCCAATGAGCAGTTCTTC
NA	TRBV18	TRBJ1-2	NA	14	CASSPGELNYGYTF	TGTGCCAGCTCACCAGGAGAGTTGAACTATGGCTACACCTTC
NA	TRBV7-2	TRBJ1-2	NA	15	CASSSADMLGYGYTF	TGTGCCAGCAGCTCTGCGGACATGCTGGGGTATGGCTACACCTTC
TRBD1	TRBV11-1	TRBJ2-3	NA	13	CASSSTGVDTQYF	TGTGCCAGCAGCTCGACAGGGGTAGATACGCAGTATTTT
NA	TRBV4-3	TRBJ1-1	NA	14	CASSQAAENTEAFF	TGCGCCAGCAGCCAAGCGGCTGAGAACACTGAAGCTTTCTTT
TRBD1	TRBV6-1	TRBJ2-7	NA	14	CASSPGQGFYEQYF	TGTGCCAGCAGCCCGGGACAGGGTTTCTACGAGCAGTACTTC
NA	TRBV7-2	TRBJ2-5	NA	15	CASSRRRTGRETQYF	TGTGCCAGCAGCCGCCGGCGAACAGGACGGGAGACCCAGTACTTC
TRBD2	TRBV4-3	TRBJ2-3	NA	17	CASSQQTSGGARDTQYF	TGCGCCAGCAGCCAACAGACTAGCGGGGGAGCCCGGGATACGCAGTATTTT
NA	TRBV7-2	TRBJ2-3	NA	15	CASSSRWTDADTQYF	TGTGCCAGCAGCTCGAGATGGACGGACGCAGATACGCAGTATTTT
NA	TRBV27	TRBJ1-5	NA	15	CASSLTGGSGQPQHF	TGTGCCAGCAGTTTAACCGGAGGGTCGGGACAGCCCCAGCATTTT
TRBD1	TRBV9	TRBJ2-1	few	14	CASSSRTGTGEQFF	TGTGCCAGCAGCTCACGGACAGGGACGGGTGAGCAGTTCTTC
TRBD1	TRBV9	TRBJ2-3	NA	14	CASSKTGQSDTQYF	TGTGCCAGCAGCAAAACGGGACAGTCCGATACGCAGTATTTT
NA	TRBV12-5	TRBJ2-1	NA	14	CASKQSVSVGEQFF	TGTGCTAGTAAGCAAAGCGTGAGCGTCGGTGAGCAGTTCTTC
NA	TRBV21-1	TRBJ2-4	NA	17	CASSDTWGQGAGNIQYF	NA
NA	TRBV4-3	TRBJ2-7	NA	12	CASSQVGDEQYF	TGCGCCAGCAGCCAAGTCGGGGACGAGCAGTACTTC
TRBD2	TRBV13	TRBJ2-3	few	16	CASSLYGSGEGATQYF	TGTGCCAGCAGCTTATATGGTAGCGGGGAGGGAGCTACGCAGTATTTT
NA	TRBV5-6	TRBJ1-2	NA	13	CASSLGQNYGYTF	TGTGCCAGCAGCTTGGGACAGAACTATGGCTACACCTTC
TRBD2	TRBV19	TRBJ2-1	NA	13	CASSIRGVPGQFF	TGTGCCAGTAGTATCCGGGGGGTCCCGGGGCAGTTCTTC
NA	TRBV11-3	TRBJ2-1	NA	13	CASSLAGYNEQFF	TGTGCCAGCAGCTTAGCGGGATACAATGAGCAGTTCTTC
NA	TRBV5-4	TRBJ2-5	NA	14	CASGEGGSQETQYF	TGTGCCAGCGGTGAGGGGGGCTCTCAAGAGACCCAGTACTTC
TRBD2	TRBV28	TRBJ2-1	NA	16	CASSKPGGASYNEQFF	TGTGCCAGCAGCAAGCCCGGGGGGGCATCCTACAATGAGCAGTTCTTC
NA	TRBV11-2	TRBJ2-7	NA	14	CASSLDLITYEQYF	TGTGCCAGCAGCTTAGATTTAATCACCTACGAGCAGTACTTC
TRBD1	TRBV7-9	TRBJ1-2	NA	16	CASSSRGPAGVYGYTF	TGTGCCAGCAGCTCAAGGGGGCCCGCTGGAGTTTATGGCTACACCTTC
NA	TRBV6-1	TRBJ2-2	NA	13	CASRGDITGELFF	TGTGCCAGCAGGGGGGACATCACCGGGGAGCTGTTTTTT
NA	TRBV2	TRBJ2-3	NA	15	CASSGLNTITDTQYF	TGTGCCAGCAGTGGTCTTAACACTATCACAGATACGCAGTATTTT
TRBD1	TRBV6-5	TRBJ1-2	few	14	CASSRDRANYGYTF	TGTGCCAGCTCGCGGGACAGGGCGAACTATGGCTACACCTTC
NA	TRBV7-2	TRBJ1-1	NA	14	CASSFSVGSTEAFF	TGTGCCAGCAGCTTTAGTGTGGGGAGCACTGAAGCTTTCTTT
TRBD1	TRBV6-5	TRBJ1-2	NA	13	CASSSPTGGGYTF	TGTGCCAGCAGTTCGCCGACAGGGGGAGGCTACACCTTC
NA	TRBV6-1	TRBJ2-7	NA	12	CASTVGSYEQYF	TGTGCCAGCACGGTAGGGTCCTACGAGCAGTACTTC
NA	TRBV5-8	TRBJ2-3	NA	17	CASSLFGHSVTTDTQYF	TGTGCCAGCAGCTTGTTTGGACATTCGGTTACCACAGATACGCAGTATTTT
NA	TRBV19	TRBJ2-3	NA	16	CASTSLASGGADTQYF	TGTGCCAGTACCTCACTAGCCAGTGGGGGGGCGGATACGCAGTATTTT
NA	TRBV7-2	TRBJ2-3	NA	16	CASRLVGGPGTDTQYF	TGTGCCAGCAGACTAGTGGGGGGGCCGGGCACAGATACGCAGTATTTT
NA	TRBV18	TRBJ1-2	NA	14	CASSPLGGASGYTF	TGTGCCAGCTCACCTTTGGGGGGCGCAAGTGGCTACACCTTC
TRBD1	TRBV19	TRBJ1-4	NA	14	CASSSGTGVGKLFF	TGTGCCAGTAGCTCCGGGACAGGGGTCGGAAAACTGTTTTTT
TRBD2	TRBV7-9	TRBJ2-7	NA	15	CASSLVREARYEQYF	TGTGCCAGCAGCTTAGTTCGGGAGGCGAGGTACGAGCAGTACTTC
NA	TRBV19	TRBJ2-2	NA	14	CASKVKGRAGELFF	TGTGCCAGTAAGGTTAAGGGACGCGCTGGGGAGCTGTTTTTT
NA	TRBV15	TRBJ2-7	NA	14	CATSRRTGAYEQYF	TGTGCCACCAGCAGGCGGACGGGGGCCTACGAGCAGTACTTC
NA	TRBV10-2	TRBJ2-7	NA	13	CAVRGAGEVEQYF	TGCGCCGTTCGGGGGGCCGGGGAAGTCGAGCAGTACTTC
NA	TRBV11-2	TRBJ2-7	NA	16	CASSLGGGGPLNEQYF	TGTGCCAGCAGCTTAGGAGGTGGAGGGCCGCTTAACGAGCAGTACTTC
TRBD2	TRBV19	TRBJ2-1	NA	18	CASGPGLVGGRGYNEQFF	TGTGCCAGTGGGCCGGGACTAGTGGGGGGAAGAGGATACAATGAGCAGTTCTTC
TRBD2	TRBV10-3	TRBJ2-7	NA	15	CAIRAVGGKVYEQYF	TGTGCCATCAGAGCAGTGGGGGGGAAAGTCTACGAGCAGTACTTC
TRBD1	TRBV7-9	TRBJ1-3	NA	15	CALDLGQGSGNTIYF	TGTGCCCTTGATCTAGGACAGGGGTCTGGAAACACCATATATTTT
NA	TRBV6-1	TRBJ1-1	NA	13	CASRLGLNTEAFF	TGTGCCAGCAGACTTGGACTGAACACTGAAGCTTTCTTT
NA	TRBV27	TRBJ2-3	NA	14	CASSLLLSLDTQYF	TGTGCCAGCAGTTTACTCCTATCACTGGATACGCAGTATTTT
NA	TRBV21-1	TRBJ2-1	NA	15	CASSPDREVVGEQFF	TGTGCCAGCAGCCCAGACAGGGAGGTGGTCGGTGAGCAGTTCTTC
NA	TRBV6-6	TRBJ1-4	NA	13	CASSGSDNEKLFF	TGTGCCAGCAGTGGGTCAGATAATGAAAAACTGTTTTTT
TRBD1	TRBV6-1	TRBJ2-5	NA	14	CASSDRGNRETQYF	TGTGCCAGCAGTGACAGGGGGAATAGAGAGACCCAGTACTTC
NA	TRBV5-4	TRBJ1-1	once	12	CASSLQLGEAFF	TGTGCCAGCAGCTTGCAGTTAGGTGAAGCTTTCTTT
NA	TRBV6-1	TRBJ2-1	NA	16	CASSGLRGGSYNEQFF	TGTGCCAGCAGTGGTCTTCGGGGCGGCTCCTACAATGAGCAGTTCTTC
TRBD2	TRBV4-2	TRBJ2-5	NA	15	CASSQEIAGEETQYF	TGTGCCAGCAGCCAAGAAATAGCGGGGGAAGAGACCCAGTACTTC
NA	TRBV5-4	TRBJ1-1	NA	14	CASSPRQDNTEAFF	TGTGCCAGCAGCCCGCGACAGGACAACACTGAAGCTTTCTTT